What follows is one TCR beta chain and its context. The record originates from a study of blood T cells in healthy people across ages. The CDR3 consists of 15 residues. V lost 6 bases to trimming and J lost 1 base, with 15 bases between them. Germline CDR1 LNHNV, CDR2 YYDKDF (reference sequence). The authors ran a second PCR of about 6 to 11 cycles using a sample-barcoded 5' primer and a J-beta primer mix. TCRdb passed the 5' RACE reads through MiXCR, listing each CDR3 protein once. The sample holds roughly 2 million distinct CDR3 sequences, 49% seen once. The chain employs TRBV15 and TRBJ1-1; D uncertain. Sequenced: blood. The receptor was derived from a woman aged 35 to 49 in good health. CDR3 residues: CATSQMPHSNTEAFF. The CDR3 DNA is TGTGCCACCAGTCAGATGCCGCACTCGAACACTGAAGCTTTCTTT. The full variable domain, rest sourced from reference TRBV15 and TRBJ1-1, is DAMVIQNPRYQVTQFGKPVTLSCSQTLNHNVMYWYQQKSSQAPKLLFHYYDKDFNNEADTPDNFQSRRPNTSFCFLDIRSPGLGDTAMYLCATSQMPHSNTEAFFGQGTRLTVV.